Sequencing of this T cell receptor beta chain was carried out in a study of blood T cell repertoires in COVID-19. Enrolled through a virtual design, the participants were between roughly 18 and 90 years of age and came from 24 US areas. Cohort allocation depended upon clinical history that participants reported. Source study methods: Researchers report that nucleated cell counts were estimated from reference gene primer amplification. The table came from immunoSEQ multiplex PCR; TCRdb's copy has only in-frame clones and leaves some out. The V and J calls and clone size are taken from that table; D and trimming were inferred from the DNA. This sample yields some 190,000 clones, of which about 83% are seen a single time; about 5.6% belongs to the top ten. Only one count was recorded for this clone. The CDR3 runs 14 residues. CDR1 and CDR2 from the germline V gene are SGHNT and YYREEE (reference sequence). V lost 1 base, J lost 4 bases, and 11 bases lay in between.

Sequences were obtained from PBMCs or T cells enriched from blood (not recorded which). V is TRBV5-4 and J is TRBJ1-2; TRBD1 is a possible D gene (5 bases). This clonotype originated in a middle-aged man with acute COVID-19. The CDR3 reads CASSLYTGGYGYTF. CDR3 DNA sequence: TGTGCCAGCAGCTTGTACACCGGGGGCTATGGCTACACCTTC.